This TCR beta chain is drawn from a study of T cells after yellow fever vaccination. This clonotype has only a few counts. Its matching antigen is unknown. CDR1 and CDR2 from the germline V gene are SGHRS and YFSETQ. The junction had 10 bases not matched to a gene; V was cut back by 8 bases and J by 4 bases. This CDR3 has 15 amino acids. Study-level points and caveats: Abundant clonotypes from the bulk population could get into FACS-sorted repertoires as contaminants. Though weaker, the secondary response peaked faster, on day 5 versus 15. Most clones from primary vaccination were detected again post-booster (96% CD4, roughly 90% CD8).

The authors made TCR cDNA by 5'RACE template switching, adding a universal primer site and UMIs. MiXCR was run by TCRdb on the 5' RACE reads, yielding one entry per CDR3 protein. The repertoire holds about 330,000 distinct CDR3 sequences, roughly 8.6% seen once, with under 20% in the top ten. This TCR came from a man younger than 35 who received the YFV17D yellow fever vaccine. The chain employs TRBV5-1 and TRBJ2-5; 11 nucleotides align to TRBD2. Sequenced here: PBMCs, sampled approximately 40 days after the first yellow fever vaccination. Here the CDR3 reads CASTFSGGAGETQYF. The DNA of the CDR3 is TGCGCCAGTACTTTTAGCGGGGGGGCCGGAGAGACCCAGTACTTC.